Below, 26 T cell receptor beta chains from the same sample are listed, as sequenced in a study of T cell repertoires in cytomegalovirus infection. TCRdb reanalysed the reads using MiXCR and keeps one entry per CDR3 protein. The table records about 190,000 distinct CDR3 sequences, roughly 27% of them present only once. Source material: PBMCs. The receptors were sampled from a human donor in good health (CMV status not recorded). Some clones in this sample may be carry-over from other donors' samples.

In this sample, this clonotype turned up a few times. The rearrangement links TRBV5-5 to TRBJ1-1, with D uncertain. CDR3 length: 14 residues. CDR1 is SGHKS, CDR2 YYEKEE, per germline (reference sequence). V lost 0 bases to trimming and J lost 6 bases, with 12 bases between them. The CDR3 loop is CASSLVSEGSEAFF. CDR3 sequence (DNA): TGTGCCAGCAGCTTGGTGTCAGAGGGTTCTGAAGCTTTCTTT.

CDR3 coding DNA: TGTGCCAGCAGCCACAACGAGGGTATCTACGAGCAGTACTTC. Translating it yields CASSHNEGIYEQYF. The rearrangement joins TRBV7-6 to TRBJ2-7; D may be TRBD2 (5 bases). Germline CDR1 SGHVS, CDR2 FNYEAQ. This CDR3 is built from 14 residues. V dropped 5 bases and J dropped 3 bases, with 14 bases sitting between them. The variable domain in full, with the rest retrieved from reference TRBV7-6 and TRBJ2-7, is GAGVSQSPRYKVTKRGQDVALRCDPISGHVSLYWYRQALGQGPEFLTYFNYEAQQDKSGLPNDRFSAERPEGSISTLTIQRTEQRDSAMYRCASSHNEGIYEQYFGPGTRLTVT.

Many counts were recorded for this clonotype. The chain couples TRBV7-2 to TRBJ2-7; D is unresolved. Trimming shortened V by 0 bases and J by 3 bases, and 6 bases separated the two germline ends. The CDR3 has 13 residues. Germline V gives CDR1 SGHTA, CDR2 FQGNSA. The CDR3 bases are TGTGCCAGCAGCTTAGCGGGGATCTACGAGCAGTACTTC. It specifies CASSLAGIYEQYF.

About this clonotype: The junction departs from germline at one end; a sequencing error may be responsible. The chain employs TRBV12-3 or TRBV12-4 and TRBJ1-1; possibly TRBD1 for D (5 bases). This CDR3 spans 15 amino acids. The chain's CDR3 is CANSRDPRPNTEAFF. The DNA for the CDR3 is TGTGCCAACAGTCGGGACCCACGCCCGAACACTGAAGCTTTCTTT.

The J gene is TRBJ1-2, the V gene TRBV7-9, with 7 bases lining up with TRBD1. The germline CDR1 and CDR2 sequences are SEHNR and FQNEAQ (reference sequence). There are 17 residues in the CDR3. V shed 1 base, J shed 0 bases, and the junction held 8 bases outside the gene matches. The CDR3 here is CASSLGTGTVSNYGYTF. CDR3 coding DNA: TGTGCCAGCAGCTTAGGGACCGGGACAGTTTCTAACTATGGCTACACCTTC.

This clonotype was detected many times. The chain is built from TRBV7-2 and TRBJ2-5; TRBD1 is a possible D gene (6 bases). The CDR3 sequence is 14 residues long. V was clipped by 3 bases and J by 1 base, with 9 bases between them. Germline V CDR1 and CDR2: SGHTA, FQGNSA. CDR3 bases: TGTGCCAGCAGCTTCACAGGGCCCCAAGAGACCCAGTACTTC. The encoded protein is CASSFTGPQETQYF.

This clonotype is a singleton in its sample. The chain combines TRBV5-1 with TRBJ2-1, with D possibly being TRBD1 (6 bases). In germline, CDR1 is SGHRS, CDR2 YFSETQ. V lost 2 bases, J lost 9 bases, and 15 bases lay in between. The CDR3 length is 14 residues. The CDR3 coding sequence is TGCGCCAGCAGCTTACGACAGGTCCCTTCTGAGCAGTTCTTC. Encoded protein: CASSLRQVPSEQFF.

CDR3 residues: CASSPRLIDGAFF. The CDR3 nucleotides read TGTGCCAGCAGCCCCCGTTTAATAGACGGAGCTTTCTTT. This rearrangement joins TRBV4-2 to TRBJ1-1, with unresolved D. CDR3 length equals 13 residues. V lost 4 bases to trimming and J lost 10 bases, with 16 bases between them. From germline, CDR1 is LGHNA and CDR2 YNFKEQ.

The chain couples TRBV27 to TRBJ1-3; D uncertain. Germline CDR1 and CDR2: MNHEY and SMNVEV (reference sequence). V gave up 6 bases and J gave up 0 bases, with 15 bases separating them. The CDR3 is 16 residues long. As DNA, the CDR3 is TGTGCCAGCAGCCTTACAGCACCCGGCTCTGGAAACACCATATATTTT. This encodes CASSLTAPGSGNTIYF.

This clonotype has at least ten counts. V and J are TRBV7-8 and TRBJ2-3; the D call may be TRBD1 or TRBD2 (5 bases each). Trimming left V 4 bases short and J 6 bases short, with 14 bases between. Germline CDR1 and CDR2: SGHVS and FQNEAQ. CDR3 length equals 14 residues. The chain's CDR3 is CASSSRGPLDTQYF. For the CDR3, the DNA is TGTGCCAGCAGCTCGAGGGGACCTTTGGATACGCAGTATTTT.

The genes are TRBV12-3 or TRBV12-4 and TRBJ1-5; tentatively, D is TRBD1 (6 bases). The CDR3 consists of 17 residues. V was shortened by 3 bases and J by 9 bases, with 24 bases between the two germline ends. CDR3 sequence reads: CASSFSPYRVPRRPQHF. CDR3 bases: TGTGCCAGCAGTTTTTCCCCGTACAGGGTCCCTCGTCGGCCCCAGCATTTT.

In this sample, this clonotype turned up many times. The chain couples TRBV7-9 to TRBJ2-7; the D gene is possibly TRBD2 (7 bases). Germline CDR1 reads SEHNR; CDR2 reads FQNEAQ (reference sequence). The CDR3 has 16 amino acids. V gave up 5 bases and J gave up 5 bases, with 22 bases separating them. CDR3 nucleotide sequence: TGTGCCAGCAGCCCAGCAGGGGAGGGGATGCCCCACGAGCAGTACTTC. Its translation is CASSPAGEGMPHEQYF.

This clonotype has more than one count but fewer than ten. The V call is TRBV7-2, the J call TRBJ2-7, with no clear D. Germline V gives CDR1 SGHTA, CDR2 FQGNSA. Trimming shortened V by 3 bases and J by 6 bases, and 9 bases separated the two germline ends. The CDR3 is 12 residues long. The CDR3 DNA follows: TGTGCCAGCAGCTTGGACGCTGGCGAGCAGTACTTC. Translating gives CASSLDAGEQYF.

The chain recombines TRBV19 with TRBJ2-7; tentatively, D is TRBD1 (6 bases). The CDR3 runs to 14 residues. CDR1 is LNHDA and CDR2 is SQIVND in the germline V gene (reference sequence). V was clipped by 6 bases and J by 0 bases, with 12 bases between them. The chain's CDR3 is CASSRDTNSYEQYF. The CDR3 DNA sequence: TGTGCCAGTAGCCGGGACACTAACTCCTACGAGCAGTACTTC.

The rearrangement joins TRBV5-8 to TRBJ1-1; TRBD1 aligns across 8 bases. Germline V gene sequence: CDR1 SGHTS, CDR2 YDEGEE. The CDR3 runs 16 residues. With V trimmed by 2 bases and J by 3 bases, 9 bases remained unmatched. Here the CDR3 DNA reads TGTGCCAGCAGCTTTCTCGACAGGGGAGGGCACACTGAAGCTTTCTTT. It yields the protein CASSFLDRGGHTEAFF.

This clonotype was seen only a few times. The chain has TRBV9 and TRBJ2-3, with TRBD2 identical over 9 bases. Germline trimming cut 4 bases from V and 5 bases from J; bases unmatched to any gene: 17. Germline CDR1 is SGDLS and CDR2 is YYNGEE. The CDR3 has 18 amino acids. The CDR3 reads CASSPPSSGGPERDTQYF. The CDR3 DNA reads TGTGCCAGCAGCCCCCCGAGCAGCGGGGGGCCCGAGAGAGATACGCAGTATTTT.

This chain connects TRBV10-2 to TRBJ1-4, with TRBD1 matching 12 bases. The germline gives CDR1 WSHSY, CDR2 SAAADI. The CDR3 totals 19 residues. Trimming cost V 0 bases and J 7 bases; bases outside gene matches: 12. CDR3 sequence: CASSESGPMGTGGGEKLFF. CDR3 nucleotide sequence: TGCGCCAGCAGTGAGTCGGGCCCGATGGGGACAGGGGGCGGTGAAAAACTGTTTTTT.

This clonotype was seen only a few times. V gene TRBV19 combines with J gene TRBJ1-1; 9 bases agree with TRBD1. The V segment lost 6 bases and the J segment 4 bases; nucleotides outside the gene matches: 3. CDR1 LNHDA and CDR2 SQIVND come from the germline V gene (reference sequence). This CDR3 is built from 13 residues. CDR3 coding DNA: TGTGCCAGTAGCCTACAGGGGGCCACTGAAGCTTTCTTT. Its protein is CASSLQGATEAFF.

The chain's CDR3 is CASSEALVNSYSNQPQHF. In nucleotides, the CDR3 is TGTGCCAGCAGTGAAGCCCTCGTTAACAGTTATAGCAATCAGCCCCAGCATTTT. This chain links TRBV2 with TRBJ1-5; D unclear. Germline assignment: CDR1 SNHLY and CDR2 FYNNEI. V lost 0 bases and J lost 0, with 15 bases in between. The CDR3 runs 18 residues.

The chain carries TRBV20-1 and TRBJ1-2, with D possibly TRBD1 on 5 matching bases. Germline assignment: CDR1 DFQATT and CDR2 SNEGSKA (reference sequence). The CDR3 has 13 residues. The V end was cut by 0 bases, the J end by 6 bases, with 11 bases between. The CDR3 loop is CSARDGGSNGYTF. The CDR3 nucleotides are TGCAGTGCTAGAGATGGGGGATCTAATGGCTACACCTTC.

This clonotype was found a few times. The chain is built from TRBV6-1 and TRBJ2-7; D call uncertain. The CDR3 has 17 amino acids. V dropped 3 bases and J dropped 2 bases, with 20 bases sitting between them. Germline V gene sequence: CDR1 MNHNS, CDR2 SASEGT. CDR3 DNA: TGTGCCAGCAGTGACGATGTGGGCAGTAGCTTTACCTACGAGCAGTACTTC. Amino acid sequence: CASSDDVGSSFTYEQYF.

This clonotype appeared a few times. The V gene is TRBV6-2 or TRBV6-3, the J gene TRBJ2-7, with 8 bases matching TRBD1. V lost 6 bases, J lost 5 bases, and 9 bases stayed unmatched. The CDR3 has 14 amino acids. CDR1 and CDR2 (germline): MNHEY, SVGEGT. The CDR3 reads CASSERTGGDEQYF. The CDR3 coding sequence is TGTGCCAGCAGCGAACGAACAGGGGGAGACGAGCAGTACTTC.

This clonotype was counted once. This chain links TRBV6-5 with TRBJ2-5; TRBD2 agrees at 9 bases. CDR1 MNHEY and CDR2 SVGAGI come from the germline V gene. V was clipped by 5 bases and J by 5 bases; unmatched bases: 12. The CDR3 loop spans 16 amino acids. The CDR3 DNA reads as TGTGCCAGCAGTCGGGGTAGCGGGGGAGGGGGGGAGACCCAGTACTTC. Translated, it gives CASSRGSGGGGETQYF.

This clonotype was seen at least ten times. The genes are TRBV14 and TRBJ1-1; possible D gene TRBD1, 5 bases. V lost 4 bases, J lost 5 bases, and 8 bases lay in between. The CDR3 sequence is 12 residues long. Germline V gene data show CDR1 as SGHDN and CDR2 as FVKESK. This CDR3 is CASSPPGTEAFF. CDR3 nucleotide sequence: TGTGCCAGCAGCCCGCCAGGGACTGAAGCTTTCTTT.

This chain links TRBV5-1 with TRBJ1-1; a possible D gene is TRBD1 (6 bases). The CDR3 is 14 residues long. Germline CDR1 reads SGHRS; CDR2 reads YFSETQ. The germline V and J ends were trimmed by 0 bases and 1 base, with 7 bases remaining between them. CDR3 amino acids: CASSLEGGNTEAFF. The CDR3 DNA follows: TGCGCCAGCAGCTTGGAAGGGGGGAACACTGAAGCTTTCTTT.

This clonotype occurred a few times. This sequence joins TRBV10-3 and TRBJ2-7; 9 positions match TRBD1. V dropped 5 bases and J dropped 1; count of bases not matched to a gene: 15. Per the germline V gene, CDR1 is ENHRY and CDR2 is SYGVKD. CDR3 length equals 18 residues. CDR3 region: CAISTSGTGSLLSYEQYF. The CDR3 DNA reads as TGTGCCATCAGTACCTCCGGGACAGGGTCCCTCCTATCCTACGAGCAGTACTTC.